Included here is one T cell receptor (beta chain) sequence, with context. The CDR3 is 19 amino acids. The germline V gene has CDR1 SGHTS and CDR2 YDEGEE. Trimming cost V 1 base and J 2 bases; bases outside gene matches: 7. Original analysis: Amplified reference gene primers provided the basis for estimating nucleated cell counts. The table came from immunoSEQ multiplex PCR; TCRdb's copy has only in-frame clones and leaves some out. V, J and clone size reflect that table, while D and trimming were determined from the DNA. Of around 140,000 clones in the sample, approximately 86% were seen once. The sample comes from a study of blood T cell repertoires in COVID-19.

Specimen: PBMCs or T cells enriched from blood (not recorded which). The rearrangement uses TRBV5-8 and TRBJ2-1, with 15 bases lining up with TRBD2. The source is a woman between 40 and 55 years old who had been exposed to COVID-19. The CDR3 DNA is TGTGCCAGCAGCTTGCAGGGACTAGCGGGGGGAGGCACCTACAATGAGCAGTTCTTC. This encodes CASSLQGLAGGGTYNEQFF.